This TCR beta chain was identified in a study of shared clonotypes between healthy human individuals. Study-wide findings and caveats: Sampling used blood alone; tissue repertoires probably differ. A handful of donors shared around 5.2% of their naive CD4 clonotypes.

V was shortened by 1 base and J by 5 bases, with 3 bases between the two germline ends. From germline, CDR1 is SGHTA and CDR2 FQGNSA. This CDR3 has 12 residues. Researchers ran the assay at a deep level. The data were produced by immunoSEQ multiplex PCR, yet TCRdb's version contains in-frame clones alone and is incomplete. The sample lists more than 1,200,000 clones; approximately 98.5% were seen once. For this clone: Its antigen is still unknown.

The chain joins TRBV7-2 to TRBJ1-3; unclear D gene. This TCR was sampled from a man aged 30-40 years in good health. Sequencing was performed on naive CD4+ T cells sorted from blood. This sample's subset: CD45RA+ positively selected. Here the CDR3 DNA reads TGTGCCAGCAGCTTAGACAGAAACACCATATATTTT. It specifies CASSLDRNTIYF.